These T cell receptor beta chains were read from a single sample in a study of human T cells and chemical hapten exposure. One entry per CDR3 protein, called by TCRdb with MiXCR from the RACE reads. The data contain about 84,000 distinct CDR3 sequences, about 10% of them seen just once; the ten biggest clones take up more than 3%. Source: whole blood, taken in connection with sensitization to the hapten diphenylcyclopropenone (DPC). These receptors originate from a woman in her forties or fifties with alopecia areata. Some clones in this sample may be carry-over from other donors' samples. Each CDR3 is given with its conserved first and last residue. The D gene is left open where the match is weak. Part of the rows lack a size; the others show once, few, many or a class for expanded clones.

abundance,j_gene,d_gene,v_gene,len,CDR3nt,CDR3aa
few,TRBJ2-1,.,TRBV5-1,16,TGCGCCAGCAGCTTGGCGGTTGTAGGGGGAATCAATGAGCAGTTCTTC,CASSLAVVGGINEQFF
.,TRBJ1-5,.,TRBV7-2,14,TGTGCCAGCAGCTTAGAGTTCAGCAATCAGCCCCAGCATTTT,CASSLEFSNQPQHF
.,TRBJ1-4,TRBD1,TRBV7-2,14,TGTGCCAGCAGCCTGCACGGACAGGGTTTGGGACTGTTTTTT,CASSLHGQGLGLFF
many,TRBJ2-1,TRBD2,TRBV18,17,TGTGCCAGCTCACCACCGGGAGTTGCGGGAGCTATCAATGAGCAGTTCTTC,CASSPPGVAGAINEQFF
few,TRBJ2-7,.,TRBV28,15,TGTGCCAGCAGCTTGAGCGGGCCTTACTTGTACGAGCAGTACTTC,CASSLSGPYLYEQYF
many,TRBJ1-2,.,TRBV21-1,13,TGTGCCAGCAGCAACCAGGGGGCGAGTGGCTACACCTTC,CASSNQGASGYTF
.,TRBJ1-1,.,TRBV6-5,15,TGTGCCAGCAGCTTTCAGGGAGCAGAGGGCACTGAAGCTTTCTTT,CASSFQGAEGTEAFF
few,TRBJ2-7,.,TRBV29-1,14,TGCAGCGTTGCCCTTTCGGACCTCTCTGGAGAGCAGTACTTC,CSVALSDLSGEQYF
many,TRBJ1-2,.,TRBV18,15,TGTGCCAGCTCACCACCCGGGGCCGAGTCGTATGGCTACACCTTC,CASSPPGAESYGYTF
many,TRBJ2-1,TRBD1,TRBV30,12,TGTGCACGACAGGGCTATCTCAATGAGCAGTTCTTC,CARQGYLNEQFF
.,TRBJ2-3,.,TRBV4-1,16,TGCGCCAGCAGCCCTTTCGAAGGGGGTATCACAGATACGCAGTATTTT,CASSPFEGGITDTQYF
.,TRBJ2-1,.,TRBV29-1,11,TGCAGCGCCGATACCTTGAATGAGCAGTTCTTC,CSADTLNEQFF
.,TRBJ2-7,TRBD1,TRBV5-1,14,TGCGCCAGCAGCTTGGACAGGGGGTTCTACGAGCAGTACTTC,CASSLDRGFYEQYF
few,TRBJ2-2,TRBD1,TRBV7-2,14,TGTGCCAGCAGCTCGAACAGGGGATCCGGGGAGCTGTTTTTT,CASSSNRGSGELFF
many,TRBJ2-1,.,TRBV18,18,TGTGCCAGCTCACCCTACCCCCCAAGCGGAGTAAAGTACAATGAGCAGTTCTTC,CASSPYPPSGVKYNEQFF
few,TRBJ2-7,TRBD1,TRBV7-6,15,TGTGCCAGCAGCTTAGCTCCAGGGGGCTCCTACGAGCAGTACTTC,CASSLAPGGSYEQYF
.,TRBJ2-3,TRBD1,TRBV11-3,15,TGTGCCAGCAGCCTACGACAGGGGATATCCGATACGCAGTATTTT,CASSLRQGISDTQYF
.,TRBJ1-5,.,TRBV5-4,17,TGTGCCAGCAGCTTGGACGGGGGCCAACGTAGCAATCAGCCCCAGCATTTT,CASSLDGGQRSNQPQHF
many,TRBJ1-3,.,TRBV6-5,15,TGTGCCAGCAGTGACCCGATGGGGGCTGGAAACACCATATATTTT,CASSDPMGAGNTIYF
many,TRBJ2-7,TRBD2,TRBV20-1,13,TGCAGTGCTAGAGCTAGCGGCCCCTACGAGCAGTACTTC,CSARASGPYEQYF
many,TRBJ1-1,.,TRBV20-1,12,TGCAGTGCTCCCAGCCGGGATAATGAAGCTTTCTTT,CSAPSRDNEAFF
.,TRBJ2-7,TRBD1,TRBV29-1,12,TGCAGCGTTGCGACAGGGGTAGGCGAGCAGTACTTC,CSVATGVGEQYF
many,TRBJ2-1,TRBD2,TRBV6-2/TRBV6-3,15,TGTGCCAGCACCCCCGGGACTAGCGGGAGAAGTGGGCAGTTCTTC,CASTPGTSGRSGQFF
.,TRBJ2-2,.,TRBV27,16,TGTGCCAGCAGTTTATTTCGCGGGCTTTCCCCCGGGGAGCTGTTTTTT,CASSLFRGLSPGELFF
.,TRBJ1-5,TRBD1,TRBV6-4,17,TGTGCCAGCAGCCCCGGGACAGGGGGCTTTAGCAATCAGCCCCAGCATTTT,CASSPGTGGFSNQPQHF
.,TRBJ1-5,TRBD1,TRBV28,17,TGTGCCAGCAGCCCCGGGACAGCCCCGACTAGCAATCAGCCCCAGCATTTT,CASSPGTAPTSNQPQHF
many,TRBJ2-1,.,TRBV6-6,12,TGTGCCAGCAGTTGGGTGATCCATGAGCAGTTCTTC,CASSWVIHEQFF
many,TRBJ2-7,.,TRBV7-9,14,TGTGCCAGCAGCTCTCCGGCATCAGCCTACGAGCAGTACTTC,CASSSPASAYEQYF
many,TRBJ2-5,TRBD2,TRBV5-6,15,TGTGCCAGCAGCTTGAGGACTAGCGGTCAAGAGACCCAGTACTTC,CASSLRTSGQETQYF
few,TRBJ1-2,.,TRBV5-1,17,TGCGCCAGCAGCTTGGGGCAGGGTATTGCAGTTGGTCATGGCTACACCTTC,CASSLGQGIAVGHGYTF
few,TRBJ2-7,.,TRBV6-6,13,TGTGCCAGCAAGTCCAGGGAACCCTACGAGCAGTACTTC,CASKSREPYEQYF
few,TRBJ2-3,.,TRBV20-1,15,TGCAGTGCTAGACCACGTGGGGGGCGACCAGATACGCAGTATTTT,CSARPRGGRPDTQYF
few,TRBJ2-7,.,TRBV28,15,TGTGCCAGCACCCCCCAGGACGGAGCAAAATACGAGCAGTACTTC,CASTPQDGAKYEQYF
few,TRBJ2-1,.,TRBV7-2,12,TGTGCCAGCAGCTCGAGGGGGTTTGAGCAGTTCTTC,CASSSRGFEQFF
.,TRBJ2-1,TRBD2,TRBV6-4,15,TGTGCCAGCAGCCCGACTAGCGGGAGGGCCAATGAGCAGTTCTTC,CASSPTSGRANEQFF
many,TRBJ2-5,.,TRBV12-3/TRBV12-4,14,TGTGCCAGCAGTCTCAACTCACGCCAAGAGACCCAGTACTTC,CASSLNSRQETQYF
many,TRBJ1-5,TRBD1,TRBV6-5,15,TGTGCCAGCAGCCCGTCCGGACAGGGAGGTCAGCCCCAGCATTTT,CASSPSGQGGQPQHF
many,TRBJ1-2,.,TRBV11-2,18,TGTGCCAGCAGCTTAGAACCCATATTTGGTACAGGGCTGGGAGGCTACACCTTC,CASSLEPIFGTGLGGYTF
.,TRBJ1-5,.,TRBV19,15,TGTGCCAGTAGTATAGATGTTAACGGGGGTCAGCCCCAGCATTTT,CASSIDVNGGQPQHF
.,TRBJ1-1,.,TRBV29-1,14,TGCAGCGTCTTATTACAGGGAGTGAACACTGAAGCTTTCTTT,CSVLLQGVNTEAFF
many,TRBJ1-1,TRBD1,TRBV18,14,TGTGCCAGCTCACCTGGACAGGGTTCCACTGAAGCTTTCTTT,CASSPGQGSTEAFF
.,TRBJ2-1,.,TRBV2,10,TGTGCCAGCATAGGAAATGAGCAGTTCTTC,CASIGNEQFF
many,TRBJ2-3,.,TRBV11-2,15,TGTGCCAGCAGCTTAACCCCGGCTAGCACAGATACGCAGTATTTT,CASSLTPASTDTQYF
many,TRBJ1-1,TRBD1,TRBV12-3/TRBV12-4,16,TGTGCCAGCAGTAGGGAGGACAGGTCAATGAACACTGAAGCTTTCTTT,CASSREDRSMNTEAFF
many,TRBJ2-1,.,TRBV7-7,16,TGTGCTAGCAGCTTAGGACTAGAGGGGGTAAGGGATGAGCAGTTCTTC,CASSLGLEGVRDEQFF